This TCR beta chain is from a study of cytomegalovirus exposure and HLA in healthy donors. The study's findings and limits: Both high specificity and high sensitivity reportedly marked the classifier's diagnosis of cytomegalovirus status.

Germline V CDR1 and CDR2: MDHEN, SYDVKM. The CDR3 extends over 12 amino acids. The V segment lost 9 bases and the J segment 6 bases; nucleotides outside the gene matches: 7. Remarks on this clone: What it binds is unknown.

The PCR made use of 60 Vbeta and 13 Jbeta primers. Repertoires were generated with immunoSEQ multiplex PCR, while TCRdb's copy carries only in-frame clones and drops some. The data show some 110,000 clones, with 83% seen just once and approximately 6.1% held by the top ten. The J gene is TRBJ1-2, the V gene TRBV28; 7 bases match TRBD1. Material: PBMCs. The sequence came from a man between 18 and 35 years old in good health and CMV-seronegative. DNA for the CDR3: TGTGCCAGTCTAAGACAGGGTCATGGCTACACCTTC. Amino acid sequence: CASLRQGHGYTF.